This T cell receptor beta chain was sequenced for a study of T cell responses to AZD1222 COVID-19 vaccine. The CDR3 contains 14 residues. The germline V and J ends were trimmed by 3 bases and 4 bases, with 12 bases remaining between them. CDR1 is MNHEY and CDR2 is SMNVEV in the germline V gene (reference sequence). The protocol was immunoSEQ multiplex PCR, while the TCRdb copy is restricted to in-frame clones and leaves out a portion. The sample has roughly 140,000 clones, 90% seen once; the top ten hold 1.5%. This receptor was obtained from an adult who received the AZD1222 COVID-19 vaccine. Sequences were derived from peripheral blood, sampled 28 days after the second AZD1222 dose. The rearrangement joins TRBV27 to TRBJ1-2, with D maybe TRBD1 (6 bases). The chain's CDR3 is CASSFGQGIYGYTF. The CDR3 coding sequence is TGTGCCAGCAGTTTCGGGCAGGGGATCTATGGCTACACCTTC.